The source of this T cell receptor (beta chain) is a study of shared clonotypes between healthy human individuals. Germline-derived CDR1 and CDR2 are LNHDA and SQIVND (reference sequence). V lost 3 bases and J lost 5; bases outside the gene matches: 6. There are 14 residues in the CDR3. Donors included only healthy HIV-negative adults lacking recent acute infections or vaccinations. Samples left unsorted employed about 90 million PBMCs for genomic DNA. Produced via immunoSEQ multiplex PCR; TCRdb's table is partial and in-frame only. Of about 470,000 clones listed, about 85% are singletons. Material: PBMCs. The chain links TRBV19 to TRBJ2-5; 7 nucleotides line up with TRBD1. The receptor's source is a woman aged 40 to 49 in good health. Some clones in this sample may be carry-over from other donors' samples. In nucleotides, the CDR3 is TGTGCCAGTAGTATTATAGGGGGCGACGAGACCCAGTACTTC. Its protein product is CASSIIGGDETQYF. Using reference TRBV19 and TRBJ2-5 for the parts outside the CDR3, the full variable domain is DGGITQSPKYLFRKEGQNVTLSCEQNLNHDAMYWYRQDPGQGLRLIYYSQIVNDFQKGDIAEGYSVSREKKESFPLTVTSAQKNPTAFYLCASSIIGGDETQYFGPGTRLLVL.